This entry features one T cell receptor beta chain sequence. Antigen: not known. Germline lookup yields CDR1 KGHSH and CDR2 LQKENI. V lost 0 bases and J lost 5, with 12 bases in between. This CDR3 has 15 residues. This sample is part of a study of response to subunit inactivated influenza vaccine. Findings and limits, study-wide: Authors suggested each seasonal influenza vaccination recruits few new T cells.

TCRdb passed the RT-PCR reads through MiXCR, listing each CDR3 protein once. The sample lists some 850,000 distinct CDR3 sequences; less than 20% were seen once. This rearrangement joins TRBV18 to TRBJ2-3; D assignment may be TRBD1 or TRBD2 (6 bases each). This TCR derives from a man in his fifties who received an inactivated influenza vaccine. Sequencing used PBMCs from blood, obtained about 5 days after vaccination. CDR3 sequence (DNA): TGTGCCAGCTCACCACCGGGGGGCGCAATAGATACGCAGTATTTT. Translating it yields CASSPPGGAIDTQYF.